This T cell receptor (beta chain) was sequenced in a study of blood T cell repertoires in COVID-19. The assay was immunoSEQ multiplex PCR, and TCRdb's table has in-frame clones only and misses some. The sample holds about 160,000 clones, around 82% seen once. This clone is a singleton in its sample. Trimming cost V 4 bases and J 6 bases; bases outside gene matches: 11. CDR1 is SGDLS, CDR2 YYNGEE, per germline. The CDR3 is made up of 15 amino acids. Sequencing was performed on PBMCs or T cells enriched from blood (not recorded which). The chain links TRBV9 to TRBJ1-1; TRBD1 agrees at 8 bases. The clonotype was recovered from a man in his sixties who had recovered from COVID-19. The DNA for the CDR3 is TGTGCCAGCAGCTCCGACAGGGGTGACGGGGCTGAAGCTTTCTTT. It specifies CASSSDRGDGAEAFF.